The clone carrying this TCR beta chain was found a few times. The entry originates in a study of blood T cell repertoires in COVID-19. Trimming removed 5 bases from V and 7 bases from J; junction bases left unmatched: 4. The CDR3 is 12 residues long. Per the original data handling: Nucleated cell counts were estimated from reference gene primer amplification. TCRdb's copy holds only in-frame clones and misses some; the assay was immunoSEQ multiplex PCR. V, J and clone size are taken as reported in that table, and D and trimming were inferred from the DNA itself. The table has some 72,000 clones, 65% to 85% seen once.

This TCR came from a man over 45 with COVID-19, enrolled during active disease. V gene TRBV12-3 or TRBV12-4 combines with J gene TRBJ2-5, with 7 bases aligning to TRBD2. Source material: peripheral blood. CDR3 nucleotide sequence: TGTGCCAGCAGTATCCGGGAGGCGACCCAGTACTTC. As protein: CASSIREATQYF.